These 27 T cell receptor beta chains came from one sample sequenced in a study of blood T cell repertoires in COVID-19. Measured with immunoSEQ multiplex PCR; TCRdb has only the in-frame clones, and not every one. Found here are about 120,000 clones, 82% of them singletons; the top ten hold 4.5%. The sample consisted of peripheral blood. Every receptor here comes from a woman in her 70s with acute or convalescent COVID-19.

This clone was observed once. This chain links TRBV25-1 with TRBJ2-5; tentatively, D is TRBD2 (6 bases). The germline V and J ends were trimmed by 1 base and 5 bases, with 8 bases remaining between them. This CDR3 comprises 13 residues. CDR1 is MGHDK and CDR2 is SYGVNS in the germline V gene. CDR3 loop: CASSEWGRETQYF. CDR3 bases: TGTGCCAGCAGTGAATGGGGGAGGGAGACCCAGTACTTC.

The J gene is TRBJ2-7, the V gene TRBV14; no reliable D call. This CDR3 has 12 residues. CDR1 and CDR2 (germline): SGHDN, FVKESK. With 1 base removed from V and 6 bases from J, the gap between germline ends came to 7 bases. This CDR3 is CASSQAYGEQYF. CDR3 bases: TGTGCCAGCAGCCAAGCGTACGGCGAGCAGTACTTC.

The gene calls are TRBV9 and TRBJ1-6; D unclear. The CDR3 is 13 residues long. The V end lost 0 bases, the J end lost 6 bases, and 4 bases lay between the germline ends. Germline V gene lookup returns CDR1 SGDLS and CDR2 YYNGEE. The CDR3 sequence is CASSVGANSPLHF. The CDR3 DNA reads TGTGCCAGCAGCGTAGGGGCTAATTCACCCCTCCACTTT.

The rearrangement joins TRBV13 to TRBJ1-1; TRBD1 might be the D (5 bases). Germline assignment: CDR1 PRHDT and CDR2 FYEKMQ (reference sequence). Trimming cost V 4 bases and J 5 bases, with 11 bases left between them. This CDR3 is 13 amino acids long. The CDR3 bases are TGTGCCAGCAGCTCGGGGAGGGGAACTGAAGCTTTCTTT. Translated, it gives CASSSGRGTEAFF. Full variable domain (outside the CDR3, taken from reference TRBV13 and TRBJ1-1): AAGVIQSPRHLIKEKRETATLKCYPIPRHDTVYWYQQGPGQDPQFLISFYEKMQSDKGSIPDRFSAQQFSDYHSELNMSSLELGDSALYFCASSSGRGTEAFFGQGTRLTVV.

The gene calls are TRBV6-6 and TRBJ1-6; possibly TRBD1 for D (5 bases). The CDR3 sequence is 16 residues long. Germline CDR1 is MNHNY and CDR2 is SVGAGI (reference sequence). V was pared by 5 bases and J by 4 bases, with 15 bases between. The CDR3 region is CASSRGREGYNSPLHF. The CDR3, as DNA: TGTGCCAGCAGTCGCGGCAGGGAGGGATATAATTCACCCCTCCACTTT.

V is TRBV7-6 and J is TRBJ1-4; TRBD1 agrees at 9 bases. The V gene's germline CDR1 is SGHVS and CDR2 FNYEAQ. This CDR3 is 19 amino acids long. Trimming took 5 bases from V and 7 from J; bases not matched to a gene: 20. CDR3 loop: CASSKHSGTGIVYTEKLFF. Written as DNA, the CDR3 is TGTGCCAGCAGCAAACATTCCGGGACAGGGATTGTATATACTGAAAAACTGTTTTTT.

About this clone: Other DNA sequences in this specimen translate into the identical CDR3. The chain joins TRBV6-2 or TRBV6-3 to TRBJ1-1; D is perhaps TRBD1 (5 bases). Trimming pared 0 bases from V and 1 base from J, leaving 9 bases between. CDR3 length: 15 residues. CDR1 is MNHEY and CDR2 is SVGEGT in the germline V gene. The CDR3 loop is CASSYSGGRNTEAFF. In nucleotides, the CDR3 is TGTGCCAGCAGTTACTCGGGGGGTCGGAACACTGAAGCTTTCTTT.

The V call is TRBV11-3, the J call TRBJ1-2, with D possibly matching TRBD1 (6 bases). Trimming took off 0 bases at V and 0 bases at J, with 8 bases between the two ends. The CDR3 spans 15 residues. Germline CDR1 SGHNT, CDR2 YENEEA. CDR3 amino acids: CASSLEGATNYGYTF. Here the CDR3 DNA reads TGTGCCAGCAGCTTAGAGGGGGCCACTAACTATGGCTACACCTTC.

CDR3 protein: CASKVAANTGELFF. The CDR3 DNA is TGCGCCAGCAAGGTAGCGGCGAACACCGGGGAGCTGTTTTTT. The rearrangement uses TRBV5-1 and TRBJ2-2; TRBD2 might be the D (6 bases). The V and J ends lost 6 bases and 0 bases respectively, with 9 bases between them. CDR3 size: 14 residues. Germline CDR1 SGHRS, CDR2 YFSETQ. Based on the CDR3 plus reference TRBV5-1 and TRBJ2-2, the full variable domain is KAGVTQTPRYLIKTRGQQVTLSCSPISGHRSVSWYQQTPGQGLQFLFEYFSETQRNKGNFPGRFSGRQFSNSRSEMNVSTLELGDSALYLCASKVAANTGELFFGEGSRLTVL.

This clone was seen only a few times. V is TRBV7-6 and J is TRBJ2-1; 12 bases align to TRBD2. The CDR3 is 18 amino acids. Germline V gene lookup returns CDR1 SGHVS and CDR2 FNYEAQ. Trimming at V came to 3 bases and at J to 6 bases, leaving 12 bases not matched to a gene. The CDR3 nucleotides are TGTGCCAGCAGCTTGGCTAGCGGGGGGGCCAGCTTTCGCAATGAGCAGTTCTTC. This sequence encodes CASSLASGGASFRNEQFF.

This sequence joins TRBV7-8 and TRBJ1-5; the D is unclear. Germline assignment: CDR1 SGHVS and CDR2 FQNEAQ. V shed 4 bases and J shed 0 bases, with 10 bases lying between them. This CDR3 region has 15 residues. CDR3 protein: CASSSLTGSNQPQHF. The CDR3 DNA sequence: TGTGCCAGCAGCTCCTTGACGGGTAGCAATCAGCCCCAGCATTTT.

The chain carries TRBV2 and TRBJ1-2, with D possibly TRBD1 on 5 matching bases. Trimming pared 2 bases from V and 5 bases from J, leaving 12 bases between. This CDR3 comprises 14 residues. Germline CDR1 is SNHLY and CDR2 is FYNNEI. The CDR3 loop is CASSESDTPYGYTF. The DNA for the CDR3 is TGTGCCAGCAGTGAATCGGACACACCTTATGGCTACACCTTC.

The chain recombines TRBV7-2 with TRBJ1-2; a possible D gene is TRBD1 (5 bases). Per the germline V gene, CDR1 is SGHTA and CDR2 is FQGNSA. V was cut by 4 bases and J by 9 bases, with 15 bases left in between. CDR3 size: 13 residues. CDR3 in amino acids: CASSSNGGLSYTF. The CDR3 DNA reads TGTGCCAGCAGCTCGAATGGGGGGTTAAGCTACACCTTC.

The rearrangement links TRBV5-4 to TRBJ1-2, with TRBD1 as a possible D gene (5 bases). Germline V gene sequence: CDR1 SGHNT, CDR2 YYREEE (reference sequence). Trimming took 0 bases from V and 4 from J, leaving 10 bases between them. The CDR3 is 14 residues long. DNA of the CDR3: TGTGCCAGCAGCTTGGCGGGGGTCGGCTATGGCTACACCTTC. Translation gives CASSLAGVGYGYTF.

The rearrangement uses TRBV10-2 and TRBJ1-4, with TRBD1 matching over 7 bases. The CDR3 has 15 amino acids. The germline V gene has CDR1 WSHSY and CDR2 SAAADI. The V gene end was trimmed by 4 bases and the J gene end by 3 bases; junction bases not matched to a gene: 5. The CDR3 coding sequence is TGCGCCAGCAGTGGATCAGGGGGACCTAATGAAAAACTGTTTTTT. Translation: CASSGSGGPNEKLFF.

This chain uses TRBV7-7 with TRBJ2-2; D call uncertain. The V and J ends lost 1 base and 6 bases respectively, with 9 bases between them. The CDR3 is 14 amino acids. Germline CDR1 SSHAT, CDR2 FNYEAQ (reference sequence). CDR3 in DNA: TGTGCCAGCAGCTTAGGTCAGCGATCCGGGGAGCTGTTTTTT. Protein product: CASSLGQRSGELFF.

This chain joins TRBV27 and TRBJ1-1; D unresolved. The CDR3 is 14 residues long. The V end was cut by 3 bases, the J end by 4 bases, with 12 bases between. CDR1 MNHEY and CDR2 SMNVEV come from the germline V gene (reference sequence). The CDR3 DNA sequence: TGTGCCAGCAGTTTGGGTTGGGGAGGCACTGAAGCTTTCTTT. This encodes CASSLGWGGTEAFF.

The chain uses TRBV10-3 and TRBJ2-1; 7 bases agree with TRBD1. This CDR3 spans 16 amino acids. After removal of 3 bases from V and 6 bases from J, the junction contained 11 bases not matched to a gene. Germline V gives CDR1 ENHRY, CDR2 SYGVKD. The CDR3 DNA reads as TGTGCCATCAGTGATTCTAGGAGACAGGGTTCCAATGAGCAGTTCTTC. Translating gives CAISDSRRQGSNEQFF.

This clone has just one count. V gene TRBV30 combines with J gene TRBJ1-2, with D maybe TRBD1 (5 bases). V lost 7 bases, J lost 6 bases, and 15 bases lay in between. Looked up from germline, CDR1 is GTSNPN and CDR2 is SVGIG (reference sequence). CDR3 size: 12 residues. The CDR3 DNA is TGTGCCTCGACCTTTTCGGGGGATGGCTACACCTTC. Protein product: CASTFSGDGYTF. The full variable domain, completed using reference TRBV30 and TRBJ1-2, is SQTIHQWPATLVQPVGSPLSLECTVEGTSNPNLYWYRQAAGRGLQLLFYSVGIGQISSEVPQNLSASRPQDRQFILSSKKLLLSDSGFYLCASTFSGDGYTFGSGTRLTVV.

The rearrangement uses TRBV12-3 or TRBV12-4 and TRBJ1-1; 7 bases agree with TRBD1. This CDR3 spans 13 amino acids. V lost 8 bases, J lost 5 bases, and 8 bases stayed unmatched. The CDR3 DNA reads TGTGCCAGCCTGCAGGGGGTGTGGACTGAAGCTTTCTTT. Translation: CASLQGVWTEAFF.

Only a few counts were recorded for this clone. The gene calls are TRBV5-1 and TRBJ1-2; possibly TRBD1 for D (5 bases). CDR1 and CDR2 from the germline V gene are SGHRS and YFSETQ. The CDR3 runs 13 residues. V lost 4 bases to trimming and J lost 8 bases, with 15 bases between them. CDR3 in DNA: TGCGCCAGCAGCAGGGGAGGGGAAGGCGGCTACACCTTC. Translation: CASSRGGEGGYTF. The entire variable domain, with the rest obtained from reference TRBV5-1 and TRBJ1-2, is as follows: KAGVTQTPRYLIKTRGQQVTLSCSPISGHRSVSWYQQTPGQGLQFLFEYFSETQRNKGNFPGRFSGRQFSNSRSEMNVSTLELGDSALYLCASSRGGEGGYTFGSGTRLTVV.

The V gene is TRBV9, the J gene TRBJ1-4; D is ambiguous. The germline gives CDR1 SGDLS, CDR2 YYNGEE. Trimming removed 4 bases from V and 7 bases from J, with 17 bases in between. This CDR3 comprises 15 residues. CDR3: CASSPQAGIGEKLFF. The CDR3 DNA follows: TGTGCCAGCAGCCCCCAAGCGGGAATCGGTGAAAAACTGTTTTTT.

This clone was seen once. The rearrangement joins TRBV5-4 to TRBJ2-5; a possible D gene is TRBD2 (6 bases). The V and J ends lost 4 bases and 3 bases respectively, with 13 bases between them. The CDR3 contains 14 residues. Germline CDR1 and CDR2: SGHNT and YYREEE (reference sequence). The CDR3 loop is CASSAGGTEETQYF. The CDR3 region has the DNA TGTGCCAGCAGCGCTGGCGGGACCGAAGAGACCCAGTACTTC.

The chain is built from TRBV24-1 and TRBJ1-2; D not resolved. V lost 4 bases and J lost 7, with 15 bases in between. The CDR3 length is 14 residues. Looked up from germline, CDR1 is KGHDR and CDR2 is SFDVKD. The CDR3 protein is CATSEGKGGGGYTF. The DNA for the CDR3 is TGTGCCACCAGTGAGGGGAAGGGAGGTGGTGGCTACACCTTC.

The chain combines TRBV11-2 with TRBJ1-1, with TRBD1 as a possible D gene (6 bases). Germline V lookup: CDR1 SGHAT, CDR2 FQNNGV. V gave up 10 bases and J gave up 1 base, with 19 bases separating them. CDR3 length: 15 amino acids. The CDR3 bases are TGTGCCACCTCTTTCAAAGGGGGATCGAACACTGAAGCTTTCTTT. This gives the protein CATSFKGGSNTEAFF. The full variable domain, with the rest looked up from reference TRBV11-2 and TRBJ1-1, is EAGVAQSPRYKIIEKRQSVAFWCNPISGHATLYWYQQILGQGPKLLIQFQNNGVVDDSQLPKDRFSAERLKGVDSTLKIQPAKLEDSAVYLCATSFKGGSNTEAFFGQGTRLTVV.

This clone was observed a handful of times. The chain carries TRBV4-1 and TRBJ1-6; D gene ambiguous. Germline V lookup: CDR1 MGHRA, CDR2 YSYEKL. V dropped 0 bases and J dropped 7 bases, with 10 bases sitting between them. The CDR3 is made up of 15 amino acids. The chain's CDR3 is CASSQDYGVNSPLHF. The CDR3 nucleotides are TGCGCCAGCAGCCAAGACTACGGTGTAAATTCACCCCTCCACTTT.

In nucleotides, the CDR3 is TGTGCCAGCAGCCTCTATCGGGGGGGCACTGAAGCTTTCTTT. Translating it yields CASSLYRGGTEAFF. This rearrangement joins TRBV16 to TRBJ1-1; D possibly corresponds to TRBD1 (5 bases). In germline, CDR1 is KGHSY, CDR2 FQNENV. Trimming pared 4 bases from V and 4 bases from J, leaving 13 bases between. The CDR3 is made up of 14 amino acids.